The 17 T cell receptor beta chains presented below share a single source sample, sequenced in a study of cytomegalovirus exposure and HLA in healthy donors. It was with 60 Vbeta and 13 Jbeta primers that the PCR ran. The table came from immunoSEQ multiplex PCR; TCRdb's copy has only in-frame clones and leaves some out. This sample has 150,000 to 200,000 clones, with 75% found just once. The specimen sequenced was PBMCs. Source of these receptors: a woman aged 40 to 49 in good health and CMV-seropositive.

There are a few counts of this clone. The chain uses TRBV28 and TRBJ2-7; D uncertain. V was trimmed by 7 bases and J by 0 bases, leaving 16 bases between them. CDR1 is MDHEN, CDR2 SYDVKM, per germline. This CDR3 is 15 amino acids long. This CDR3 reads CASKVAGFPSYEQYF. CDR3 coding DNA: TGTGCCAGCAAGGTGGCCGGGTTTCCCTCCTACGAGCAGTACTTC.

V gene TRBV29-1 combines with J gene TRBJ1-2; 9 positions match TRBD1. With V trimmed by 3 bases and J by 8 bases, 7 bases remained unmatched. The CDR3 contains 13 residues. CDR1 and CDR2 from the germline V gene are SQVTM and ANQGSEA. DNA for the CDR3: TGCAGCGTTGAGGCGGACAGGGGAAGAGGCTACACCTTC. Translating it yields CSVEADRGRGYTF.

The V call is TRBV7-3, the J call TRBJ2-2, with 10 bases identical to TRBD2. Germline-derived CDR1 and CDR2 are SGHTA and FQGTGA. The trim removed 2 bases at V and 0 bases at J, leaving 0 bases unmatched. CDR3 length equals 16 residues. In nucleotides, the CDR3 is TGTGCCAGCAGCTTAGGACTAGCGGCGAACACCGGGGAGCTGTTTTTT. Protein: CASSLGLAANTGELFF.

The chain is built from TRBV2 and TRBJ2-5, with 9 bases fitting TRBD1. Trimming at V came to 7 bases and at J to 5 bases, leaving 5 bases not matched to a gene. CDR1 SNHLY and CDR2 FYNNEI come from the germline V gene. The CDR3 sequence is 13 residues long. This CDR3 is CASNRQGEETQYF. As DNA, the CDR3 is TGTGCCAGCAATCGACAGGGGGAGGAGACCCAGTACTTC.

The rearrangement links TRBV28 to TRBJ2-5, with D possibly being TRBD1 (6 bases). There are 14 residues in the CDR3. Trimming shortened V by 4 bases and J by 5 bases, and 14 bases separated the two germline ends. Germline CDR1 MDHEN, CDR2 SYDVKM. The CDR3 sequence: CASSSHTGWETQYF. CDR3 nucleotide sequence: TGTGCCAGCAGTTCTCACACAGGGTGGGAGACCCAGTACTTC. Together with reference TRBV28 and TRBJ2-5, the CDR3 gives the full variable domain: DVKVTQSSRYLVKRTGEKVFLECVQDMDHENMFWYRQDPGLGLRLIYFSYDVKMKEKGDIPEGYSVSREKKERFSLILESASTNQTSMYLCASSSHTGWETQYFGPGTRLLVL.

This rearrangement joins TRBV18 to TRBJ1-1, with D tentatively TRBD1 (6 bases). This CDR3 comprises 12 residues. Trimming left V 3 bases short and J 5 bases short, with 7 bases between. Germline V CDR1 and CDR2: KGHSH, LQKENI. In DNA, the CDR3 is TGTGCCAGCTCACCCCAGGGGACTGAAGCTTTCTTT. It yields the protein CASSPQGTEAFF.

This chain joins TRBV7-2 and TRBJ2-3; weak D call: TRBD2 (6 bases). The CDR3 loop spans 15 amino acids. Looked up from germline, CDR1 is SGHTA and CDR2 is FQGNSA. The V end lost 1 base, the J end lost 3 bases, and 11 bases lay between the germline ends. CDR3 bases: TGTGCCAGCAGCTTAGTCCCGGGGGAAACAGATACGCAGTATTTT. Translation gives CASSLVPGETDTQYF.

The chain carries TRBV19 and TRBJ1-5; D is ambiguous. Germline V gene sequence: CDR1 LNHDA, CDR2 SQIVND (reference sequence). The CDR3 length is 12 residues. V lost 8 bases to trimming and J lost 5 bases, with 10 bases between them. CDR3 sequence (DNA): TGTGCCAGTCACGGGGAGCATCAGCCCCAGCATTTT. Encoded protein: CASHGEHQPQHF.

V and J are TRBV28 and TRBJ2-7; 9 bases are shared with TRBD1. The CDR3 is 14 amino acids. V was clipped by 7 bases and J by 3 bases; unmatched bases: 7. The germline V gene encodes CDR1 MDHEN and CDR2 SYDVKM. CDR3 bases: TGTGCCAGCACGCGGACAGGGGTGAACTACGAGCAGTACTTC. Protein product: CASTRTGVNYEQYF. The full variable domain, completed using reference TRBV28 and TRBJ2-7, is DVKVTQSSRYLVKRTGEKVFLECVQDMDHENMFWYRQDPGLGLRLIYFSYDVKMKEKGDIPEGYSVSREKKERFSLILESASTNQTSMYLCASTRTGVNYEQYFGPGTRLTVT.

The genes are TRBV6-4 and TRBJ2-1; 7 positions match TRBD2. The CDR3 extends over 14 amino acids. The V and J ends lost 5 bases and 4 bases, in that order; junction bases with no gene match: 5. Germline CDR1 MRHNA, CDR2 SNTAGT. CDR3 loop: CASSREDRYNEQFF. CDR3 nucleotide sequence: TGTGCCAGCAGTCGGGAGGACCGATACAATGAGCAGTTCTTC.

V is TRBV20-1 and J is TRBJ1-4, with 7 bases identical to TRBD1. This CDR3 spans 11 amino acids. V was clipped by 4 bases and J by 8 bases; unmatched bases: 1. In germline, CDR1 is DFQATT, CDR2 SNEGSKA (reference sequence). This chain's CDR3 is CSAKGGEKLFF. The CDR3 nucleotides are TGCAGTGCTAAAGGGGGCGAAAAACTGTTTTTT.

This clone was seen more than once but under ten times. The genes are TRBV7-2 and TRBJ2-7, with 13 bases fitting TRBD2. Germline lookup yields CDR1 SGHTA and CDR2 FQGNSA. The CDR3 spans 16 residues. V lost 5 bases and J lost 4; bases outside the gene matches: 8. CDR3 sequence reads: CASSPSLLAGGYEQYF. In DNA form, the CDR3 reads TGTGCCAGCAGCCCATCCTTACTAGCGGGAGGGTACGAGCAGTACTTC.

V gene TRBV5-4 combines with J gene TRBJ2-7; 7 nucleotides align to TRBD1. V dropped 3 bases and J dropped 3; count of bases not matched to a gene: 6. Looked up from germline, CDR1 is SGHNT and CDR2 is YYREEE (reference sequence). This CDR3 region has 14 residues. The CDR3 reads CASSSYRGSYEQYF. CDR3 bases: TGTGCCAGCAGCTCTTACAGGGGTAGCTACGAGCAGTACTTC.

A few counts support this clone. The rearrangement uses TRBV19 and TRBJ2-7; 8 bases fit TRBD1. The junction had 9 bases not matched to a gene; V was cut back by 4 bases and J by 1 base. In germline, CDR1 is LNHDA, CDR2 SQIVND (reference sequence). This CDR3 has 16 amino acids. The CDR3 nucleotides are TGTGCCAGTAGTACTACCGGACAGGGAAGGTCCTACGAGCAGTACTTC. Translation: CASSTTGQGRSYEQYF.

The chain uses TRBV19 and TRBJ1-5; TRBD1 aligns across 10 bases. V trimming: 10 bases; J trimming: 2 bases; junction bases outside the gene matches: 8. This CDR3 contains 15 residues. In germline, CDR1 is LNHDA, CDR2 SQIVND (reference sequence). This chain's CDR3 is CATKAGTGGNQPQHF. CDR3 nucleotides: TGTGCCACTAAAGCCGGGACAGGGGGCAATCAGCCCCAGCATTTT.

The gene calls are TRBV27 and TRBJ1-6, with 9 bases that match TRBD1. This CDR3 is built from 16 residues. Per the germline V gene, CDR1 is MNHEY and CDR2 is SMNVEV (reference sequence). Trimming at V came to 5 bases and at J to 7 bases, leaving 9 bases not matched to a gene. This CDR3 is CASSLYWTGENSPLHF. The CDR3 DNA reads TGTGCCAGCAGTCTATACTGGACAGGGGAGAATTCACCCCTCCACTTT.

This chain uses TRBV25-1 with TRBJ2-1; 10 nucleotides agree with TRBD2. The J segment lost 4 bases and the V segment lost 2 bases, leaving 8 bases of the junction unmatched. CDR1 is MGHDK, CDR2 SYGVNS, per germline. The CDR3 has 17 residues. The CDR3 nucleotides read TGTGCCAGCAGTGAAACTAGCGGGATCCTTGGGTACAATGAGCAGTTCTTC. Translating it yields CASSETSGILGYNEQFF.